This T cell receptor (beta chain) is from a study of molecular identifiers for immune sequencing clone quantification. Germline CDR1 is MNHEY and CDR2 is SVGAGI. The CDR3 contains 14 residues. V was trimmed by 6 bases and J by 9 bases, leaving 21 bases between them. Concerning this clonotype itself: A much larger clone sits a single nucleotide away, making a read error possible.

TCRdb re-derived calls from the PCR reads in MiXCR, one entry per CDR3 protein. This sample yields fewer than 350,000 distinct CDR3 sequences, of which under 25% are seen a single time; around 0.74% belongs to the top ten. This TCR came from a human donor in good health. Some libraries in this study had Jurkat cell RNA spiked in. This chain joins TRBV6-5 and TRBJ2-7; D is perhaps TRBD1 (6 bases). Sequencing input: naive CD8+ T cells from blood, with Jurkat cell RNA spiked in. As for subset: FACS-sorted CD8+CD4-CCR7+CD45RA+ naive T cells. In DNA form, the CDR3 reads TGTGCCAGCAGCAACTCCGGGCCCTTGGGGGCGCAGTACTTC. It specifies CASSNSGPLGAQYF.